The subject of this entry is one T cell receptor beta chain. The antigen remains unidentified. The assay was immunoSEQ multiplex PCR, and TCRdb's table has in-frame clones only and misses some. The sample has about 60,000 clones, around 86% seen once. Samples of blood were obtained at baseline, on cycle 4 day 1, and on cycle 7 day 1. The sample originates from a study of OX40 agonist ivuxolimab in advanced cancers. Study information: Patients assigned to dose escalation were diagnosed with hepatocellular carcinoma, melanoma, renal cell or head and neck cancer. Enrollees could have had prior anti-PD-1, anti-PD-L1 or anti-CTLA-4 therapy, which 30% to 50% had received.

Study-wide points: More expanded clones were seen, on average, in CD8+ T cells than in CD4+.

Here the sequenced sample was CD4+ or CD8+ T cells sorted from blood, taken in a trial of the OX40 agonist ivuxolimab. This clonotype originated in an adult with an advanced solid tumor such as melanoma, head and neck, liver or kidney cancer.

CDR3 sequence reads: CASNLRQVSYEQYF. The CDR3 region has the DNA TGTGCCAGCAACCTAAGACAGGTTTCCTACGAGCAGTACTTC. V gene TRBV28 combines with J gene TRBJ2-7, with D maybe TRBD1 (6 bases). The V end lost 7 bases, the J end lost 1 base, and 14 bases lay between the germline ends. CDR1 MDHEN and CDR2 SYDVKM come from the germline V gene. The CDR3 is made up of 14 amino acids.